This passage covers 16 T cell receptor beta chains from one sample sequenced in a study of identical twins. Via MiXCR, TCRdb re-called the 5' RACE reads, giving one row per CDR3 protein. This repertoire shows around 960,000 distinct CDR3 sequences, more than 9% found once; its top ten account for under 2%. These data also formed part of another study, on yellow fever vaccine responses in identical twins.

The specimen was PBMCs. Receptors originate from a young woman in good health.

This clonotype was picked up a small number of times. The genes are TRBV2 and TRBJ2-7, with TRBD1 matching 7 bases. From germline, CDR1 is SNHLY and CDR2 FYNNEI. The CDR3 covers 17 residues. CDR3 DNA: TGTGCCAGCAGATACCGGGACAGAGGGCAGAAGCCTTACGAGCAGTGCGTC. Encoded protein: CASRYRDRGQKPYEQCV.

In this sample, this clonotype turned up a few times. The chain has TRBV7-7 and TRBJ2-1; D is unresolved. With 6 bases removed from V and 5 bases from J, the gap between germline ends came to 14 bases. Germline V gene data show CDR1 as SSHAT and CDR2 as FNYEAQ (reference sequence). The CDR3 runs 14 residues. CDR3 DNA sequence: TGTGCCAGCAGACCAGTCTCCACCGACAATGAGCAGTTCTTC. It encodes CASRPVSTDNEQFF.

The CDR3 region has the DNA TGCAGCGTTGAGGTCGCGACTAGCGGGTCCTACGAGCAGTACTTC. Its protein product is CSVEVATSGSYEQYF. The chain joins TRBV29-1 to TRBJ2-7, with 10 bases aligning to TRBD2. Per germline, CDR1 SQVTM and CDR2 ANQGSEA. V lost 3 bases, J lost 1 base, and 6 bases stayed unmatched. The CDR3 is 15 residues long.

This clonotype was seen more than once but under ten times. The chain links TRBV2 to TRBJ2-7, with D perhaps matching TRBD1 or TRBD2 (5 bases each). The V end lost 8 bases, the J end lost 7 bases, and 18 bases lay between the germline ends. Germline lookup yields CDR1 SNHLY and CDR2 FYNNEI. The CDR3 has 13 residues. This chain's CDR3 is CASFPRTWGEQYV. The DNA of the CDR3 is TGTGCCAGCTTTCCCCGGACCTGGGGGGAGCAGTACGTC.

This clonotype has just a few counts. The chain links TRBV7-6 to TRBJ2-5; no definite D call. The CDR3 spans 15 residues. The germline V gene has CDR1 SGHVS and CDR2 FNYEAQ. V was clipped by 1 base and J by 4 bases, with 13 bases between them. The CDR3 DNA is TGTGCCAGCAGCTTAGAGGTGGCCTCCGGAGAGACCCAGTACTTC. It translates to CASSLEVASGETQYF.

This clonotype was counted ten times or more. The chain recombines TRBV12-3 or TRBV12-4 with TRBJ2-1; no clear D. The CDR3 is 13 amino acids. Trimming removed 5 bases from V and 5 bases from J, with 10 bases in between. CDR3 region: CASSPPLNNEQFF. As DNA, the CDR3 is TGTGCCAGCAGTCCCCCTCTGAACAATGAGCAGTTCTTC.

V gene TRBV4-1 combines with J gene TRBJ2-2, with 8 bases matching TRBD2. The germline gives CDR1 MGHRA, CDR2 YSYEKL. V dropped 4 bases and J dropped 7; count of bases not matched to a gene: 8. The CDR3 length is 15 residues. The CDR3 DNA follows: TGCGCCAGCAGCCGTAGCGGGGAGGCGGGCGGGGAGCTGTTTTTT. The encoded protein is CASSRSGEAGGELFF.

The rearrangement links TRBV6-1 to TRBJ2-1; 7 bases align to TRBD1. CDR3 length: 15 residues. The germline CDR1 and CDR2 sequences are MNHNS and SASEGT. V lost 2 bases and J lost 7; bases outside the gene matches: 8. The CDR3 region is CASSERQGVLNEQFF. The CDR3 DNA sequence: TGTGCCAGCAGTGAAAGACAGGGTGTTCTAAATGAGCAGTTCTTC.

At least ten counts were recorded for this clonotype. J is TRBJ2-3 and V is TRBV15; a possible D gene is TRBD2 (5 bases). The CDR3 loop spans 14 amino acids. The germline CDR1 and CDR2 sequences are LNHNV and YYDKDF (reference sequence). The V gene lost 1 base and the J gene lost 3 bases, with 8 bases spanning the gap. CDR3 bases: TGTGCCACCAGCAGAGTTCGGGGAACAGATACGCAGTATTTT. Its translation: CATSRVRGTDTQYF.

The genes are TRBV2 and TRBJ2-2; D is unresolved. The germline CDR1 and CDR2 sequences are SNHLY and FYNNEI. Between the trimmed V and J ends, which lost 4 bases and 4 bases, there was a span of 16 bases. The CDR3 loop spans 16 amino acids. CDR3 DNA sequence: TGTGCCAGCAGTGGCGGTGTAGGGCGGAGCACCGGGGAGCTGTTTTTT. It encodes CASSGGVGRSTGELFF.

The chain links TRBV7-2 to TRBJ2-7; 7 bases match TRBD2. Germline trimming cut 6 bases from V and 4 bases from J; bases unmatched to any gene: 3. The CDR3 extends over 12 amino acids. CDR1 SGHTA and CDR2 FQGNSA come from the germline V gene. The CDR3 DNA follows: TGTGCCAGCAGGCTGCGGGGGTACGAGCAGTACTTC. Its translation is CASRLRGYEQYF.

The chain uses TRBV20-1 and TRBJ2-7; the match to TRBD1 covers 11 bases. J was trimmed by 5 bases and V by 3 bases; bases with no gene match: 3. CDR3 length equals 13 residues. CDR1 and CDR2 (germline): DFQATT, SNEGSKA (reference sequence). The CDR3 loop is CSASGTGGDEQYF. CDR3 DNA sequence: TGCAGTGCTAGCGGGACAGGGGGAGACGAGCAGTACTTC.

The gene calls are TRBV20-1 and TRBJ2-2; no reliable D call. With 5 bases removed from V and 4 bases from J, the gap between germline ends came to 14 bases. Germline assignment: CDR1 DFQATT and CDR2 SNEGSKA (reference sequence). This CDR3 has 14 residues. CDR3 nucleotide sequence: TGCAGTGCTCCCGTTTCCCCGCGCACCGGGGAGCTGTTTTTT. Translating gives CSAPVSPRTGELFF.

Many counts were recorded for this clonotype. This chain links TRBV7-9 with TRBJ1-3, with unresolved D. The germline CDR1 and CDR2 sequences are SEHNR and FQNEAQ (reference sequence). The CDR3 length is 17 residues. V was trimmed by 2 bases and J by 3 bases, leaving 17 bases between them. Here the CDR3 DNA reads TGTGCCAGCAGCTTATCTGAGTTCGGTCTGCTTGGAAACACCATATATTTT. This translates into CASSLSEFGLLGNTIYF.

This clonotype came up a few times. V gene TRBV10-3 combines with J gene TRBJ2-7; TRBD2 matches 7 bases. The CDR3 spans 15 residues. Germline lookup yields CDR1 ENHRY and CDR2 SYGVKD. The CDR3 sequence: CAISESPGTTYEQYV. The CDR3 DNA follows: TGCGCCATCAGTGAGTCCCCAGGGACTACCTACGAGCAGTACGTC.

The chain joins TRBV5-1 to TRBJ1-5; no definite D call. The V end was cut by 0 bases, the J end by 4 bases, with 5 bases between. Germline CDR1 reads SGHRS; CDR2 reads YFSETQ. This CDR3 has 13 residues. CDR3 in DNA: TGCGCCAGCAGCTTGGCGGCAAATCAGCCCCAGCATTTT. This sequence encodes CASSLAANQPQHF.